The next 27 T cell receptor beta chains were all read from a single sample in a study of blood T cell repertoires in COVID-19. Some clones are missing from TCRdb's copy, which holds only in-frame ones; the method was immunoSEQ multiplex PCR. The sample gives hundreds of thousands of clones, roughly 91% of which show up once; about 9.4% is in the top ten. The specimen was PBMCs or T cells enriched from blood (not recorded which). These receptors were obtained from a woman in her 30s who had recovered from COVID-19.

This chain uses TRBV3-1 (or the pseudogene TRBV3-2) with TRBJ2-5; 8 bases line up with TRBD2. Germline V CDR1 and CDR2: LGHDT, YNNKEL (reference sequence). CDR3 length: 16 residues. Unmatched junction bases numbered 10, after V lost 4 bases and J lost 3 bases. The CDR3 DNA follows: TGTGCCAGCAGCCCAGGAGCGGGAGATGGAGAAGAGACCCAGTACTTC. Amino acid sequence: CASSPGAGDGEETQYF.

V and J are TRBV7-2 and TRBJ2-7; 11 bases line up with TRBD1. V shed 2 bases, J shed 5 bases, and the junction held 5 bases outside the gene matches. The CDR3 covers 15 residues. Germline V gives CDR1 SGHTA, CDR2 FQGNSA. The CDR3: CASSLRDRGGDEQYF. The CDR3 DNA is TGTGCCAGCAGCTTAAGGGACAGGGGGGGCGACGAGCAGTACTTC.

V is TRBV19 and J is TRBJ1-3, with 8 positions matching TRBD1. J was trimmed by 2 bases and V by 6 bases; bases with no gene match: 6. This CDR3 region has 15 residues. Germline V lookup: CDR1 LNHDA, CDR2 SQIVND (reference sequence). The CDR3 loop reads CASSPGTGPGNTIYF. The CDR3 DNA follows: TGTGCCAGTAGCCCCGGGACAGGCCCTGGAAACACCATATATTTT.

Here the CDR3 DNA reads TGCAGTGCTAGTCGTGGGGGGGACGGTAATCCCTACGAGCAGTACTTC. Translating gives CSASRGGDGNPYEQYF. The chain employs TRBV20-1 and TRBJ2-7; 7 bases agree with TRBD2. The length of the CDR3 is 16 residues. Trimming removed 3 bases from V and 2 bases from J; junction bases left unmatched: 13. Germline lookup yields CDR1 DFQATT and CDR2 SNEGSKA (reference sequence).

This chain connects TRBV4-1 to TRBJ1-4; D gene unclear. Looked up from germline, CDR1 is MGHRA and CDR2 is YSYEKL. The CDR3 is 13 amino acids. V shed 4 bases and J shed 5 bases, with 8 bases lying between them. DNA of the CDR3: TGCGCCAGCAGCCCCCGTAGAAATGAAAAACTGTTTTTT. It translates to CASSPRRNEKLFF.

This clone was detected once. The chain is built from TRBV19 and TRBJ1-1; the D gene is possibly TRBD1 (6 bases). V was trimmed by 3 bases and J by 10 bases, leaving 18 bases between them. Germline loops: CDR1 LNHDA, CDR2 SQIVND (reference sequence). This CDR3 has 14 amino acids. The CDR3 sequence is CASSILLNQGIAFF. CDR3 DNA: TGTGCCAGTAGTATCTTGTTGAATCAGGGGATAGCTTTCTTT.

The V and J genes are TRBV18 and TRBJ2-1, with TRBD1 matching 7 bases. The CDR3 consists of 13 residues. V was pared by 2 bases and J by 6 bases, with 1 base of the junction left unmatched. The germline CDR1 and CDR2 sequences are KGHSH and LQKENI. CDR3 residues: CASSPDRVNEQFF. CDR3 nucleotide sequence: TGTGCCAGCTCACCAGACAGGGTCAATGAGCAGTTCTTC.

The chain links TRBV19 to TRBJ2-3; 10 positions agree with TRBD2. Germline CDR1 LNHDA, CDR2 SQIVND (reference sequence). This CDR3 contains 17 residues. Trimming cost V 5 bases and J 2 bases; bases outside gene matches: 10. The CDR3 is CASSGPPGLANTDTQYF. The DNA for the CDR3 is TGTGCCAGTAGTGGACCACCGGGACTAGCGAACACAGATACGCAGTATTTT.

The chain has TRBV10-3 and TRBJ1-1; no firm D call. This CDR3 is 14 amino acids long. Germline values: CDR1 ENHRY, CDR2 SYGVKD. V dropped 4 bases and J dropped 6 bases, with 15 bases sitting between them. Here the CDR3 DNA reads TGTGCCATCAGTGTTATTCCGGGAAGAGCTGAAGCTTTCTTT. As protein: CAISVIPGRAEAFF.

V and J are TRBV6-5 and TRBJ2-1; TRBD2 matches 10 bases. V was pared by 0 bases and J by 6 bases, with 2 bases of the junction left unmatched. In germline, CDR1 is MNHEY, CDR2 SVGAGI. CDR3 length equals 15 residues. The CDR3 sequence is CASSYSGTSVNEQFF. The CDR3 bases are TGTGCCAGCAGTTACTCCGGGACTAGCGTCAATGAGCAGTTCTTC.

The V call is TRBV19, the J call TRBJ1-2, with D possibly TRBD1 on 6 matching bases. CDR1 is LNHDA, CDR2 SQIVND, per germline (reference sequence). The V gene lost 7 bases and the J gene lost 0 bases, with 21 bases spanning the gap. The CDR3 has 17 residues. The CDR3 coding sequence is TGTGCCAGTAACCCCTGGACAGCGGAAATAGCTAACTATGGCTACACCTTC. This gives the protein CASNPWTAEIANYGYTF.

The chain links TRBV6-5 to TRBJ2-1, with 13 bases fitting TRBD2. The germline V gene has CDR1 MNHEY and CDR2 SVGAGI. The CDR3 is 15 amino acids. J was trimmed by 8 bases and V by 8 bases; bases with no gene match: 9. CDR3 in DNA: TGTGCCAGCGTCGGTCGGACTAGCGGGAGCGATGAGCAGTTCTTC. Translated, it gives CASVGRTSGSDEQFF.

V usage is TRBV19 and J usage is TRBJ2-1; 10 bases line up with TRBD1. The CDR3 spans 17 residues. The V gene's germline CDR1 is LNHDA and CDR2 SQIVND (reference sequence). The V and J ends lost 1 base and 2 bases, in that order; junction bases with no gene match: 5. The CDR3 region has the DNA TGTGCCAGTAGTATAGTAGGACAGGGGGGGACCTACAATGAGCAGTTCTTC. This sequence encodes CASSIVGQGGTYNEQFF.

This chain connects TRBV5-1 to TRBJ2-7; 8 nucleotides agree with TRBD2. The germline gives CDR1 SGHRS, CDR2 YFSETQ. This CDR3 is 14 amino acids long. V trimming: 2 bases; J trimming: 7 bases; junction bases outside the gene matches: 8. The CDR3 is CASSLVGGAEEQYF. CDR3 in DNA: TGCGCCAGCAGCTTAGTCGGGGGGGCGGAGGAGCAGTACTTC.

The chain's CDR3 is CSVEFSWYRQGIRRGYTF. CDR3 bases: TGCAGCGTTGAATTTTCGTGGTACCGACAGGGGATAAGGCGTGGCTACACCTTC. J is TRBJ1-2 and V is TRBV29-1; 8 bases agree with TRBD1. Germline CDR1 and CDR2: SQVTM and ANQGSEA. This CDR3 spans 18 amino acids. The junction had 21 bases not matched to a gene; V was cut back by 2 bases and J by 7 bases.

The V gene is TRBV7-9, the J gene TRBJ2-7; the D gene is possibly TRBD1 (6 bases). There are 14 residues in the CDR3. The germline CDR1 and CDR2 sequences are SEHNR and FQNEAQ (reference sequence). Deletions cut 4 bases from V and 4 bases from J, with 14 bases between. Written as DNA, the CDR3 is TGTGCCAGCAGCTCCTATGAGACAGGATACGAGCAGTACTTC. As protein: CASSSYETGYEQYF.

CDR3 sequence reads: CASSLAGGGYNTGELFF. For the CDR3, the DNA is TGCGCCAGCAGCTTGGCCGGAGGGGGCTATAACACCGGGGAGCTGTTTTTT. The chain employs TRBV5-1 and TRBJ2-2; TRBD1 is a possible D gene (7 bases). The CDR3 spans 17 residues. From germline, CDR1 is SGHRS and CDR2 YFSETQ. V was clipped by 0 bases and J by 2 bases, with 14 bases between them. The full variable domain, in which reference TRBV5-1 and TRBJ2-2 provide the parts outside the CDR3, is KAGVTQTPRYLIKTRGQQVTLSCSPISGHRSVSWYQQTPGQGLQFLFEYFSETQRNKGNFPGRFSGRQFSNSRSEMNVSTLELGDSALYLCASSLAGGGYNTGELFFGEGSRLTVL.

This chain connects TRBV11-2 to TRBJ2-5; TRBD1 aligns across 9 bases. J gave up 4 bases and V 6 bases, and 9 bases lay outside the gene matches. CDR3 length: 15 residues. The germline CDR1 and CDR2 sequences are SGHAT and FQNNGV. CDR3 sequence: CASSHPTGGAETQYF. CDR3 sequence (DNA): TGTGCCAGCAGTCACCCGACAGGGGGGGCAGAGACCCAGTACTTC.

The rearrangement uses TRBV7-2 and TRBJ2-5, with 7 positions matching TRBD1. Germline V lookup: CDR1 SGHTA, CDR2 FQGNSA. The CDR3 is 14 amino acids. V gave up 5 bases and J gave up 2 bases; unmatched junction bases: 5. CDR3 sequence reads: CASSLGQAQETQYF. Here the CDR3 DNA reads TGTGCCAGCAGCCTAGGACAGGCACAAGAGACCCAGTACTTC.

This chain links TRBV19 with TRBJ1-2, with D uncertain. Trimming left V 3 bases short and J 1 base short, with 9 bases between. Looked up from germline, CDR1 is LNHDA and CDR2 is SQIVND (reference sequence). The CDR3 contains 14 residues. The CDR3 is CASSIDTHNYGYTF. The CDR3 DNA follows: TGTGCCAGTAGTATCGACACCCATAACTATGGCTACACCTTC.

The rearrangement links TRBV28 to TRBJ1-2; D is perhaps TRBD1 (6 bases). Germline CDR1 and CDR2: MDHEN and SYDVKM. The CDR3 length is 15 residues. V was cut by 1 base and J by 5 bases, with 14 bases left in between. This CDR3 is CASSLFEQGGYGYTF. DNA of the CDR3: TGTGCCAGCAGTTTATTTGAACAGGGCGGGTATGGCTACACCTTC.

The chain uses TRBV2 and TRBJ1-2; 7 positions agree with TRBD1. V lost 9 bases and J lost 4; bases outside the gene matches: 11. Germline V lookup: CDR1 SNHLY, CDR2 FYNNEI. The CDR3 contains 14 residues. The DNA for the CDR3 is TGTGCCAGAGCCAAATTACAGGGGCTCTATGGCTACACCTTC. Translated: CARAKLQGLYGYTF. Full variable domain (outside the CDR3, taken from reference TRBV2 and TRBJ1-2): EPEVTQTPSHQVTQMGQEVILRCVPISNHLYFYWYRQILGQKVEFLVSFYNNEISEKSEIFDDQFSVERPDGSNFTLKIRSTKLEDSAMYFCARAKLQGLYGYTFGSGTRLTVV.

The V gene is TRBV7-9, the J gene TRBJ1-6; the match to TRBD1 covers 8 bases. J was trimmed by 0 bases and V by 5 bases; bases with no gene match: 3. The CDR3 is 16 residues long. Germline CDR1 is SEHNR and CDR2 is FQNEAQ (reference sequence). Here the CDR3 reads CASSPTGGSYNSPLHF. DNA of the CDR3: TGTGCCAGCAGCCCAACAGGGGGCTCCTATAATTCACCCCTCCACTTT.

The chain combines TRBV18 with TRBJ1-4; D not certain. CDR1 is KGHSH and CDR2 is LQKENI in the germline V gene. CDR3 size: 15 residues. Trimming shortened V by 5 bases and J by 6 bases, and 16 bases separated the two germline ends. CDR3 residues: CASSDYYRQDEKLFF. The CDR3 DNA reads TGTGCCAGCTCAGACTACTACAGACAAGATGAAAAACTGTTTTTT.

The chain has TRBV4-3 and TRBJ1-3; the match to TRBD1 covers 8 bases. Unmatched junction bases numbered 4, after V lost 2 bases and J lost 4 bases. Germline V gene lookup returns CDR1 LGHNA and CDR2 YSLEER. The CDR3 sequence is 15 residues long. CDR3 in DNA: TGCGCCAGCAGCCAAACAGGGGGGATAGGAAACACCATATATTTT. Translating it yields CASSQTGGIGNTIYF.

CDR3 coding DNA: TGTGCCAGCAGCTTGGACAGGGAAGACATTCAGTACTTC. It codes for CASSLDREDIQYF. V gene TRBV7-2 combines with J gene TRBJ2-4; 8 positions agree with TRBD1. The V gene's germline CDR1 is SGHTA and CDR2 FQGNSA. V shed 3 bases, J shed 8 bases, and the junction held 3 bases outside the gene matches. This CDR3 comprises 13 residues. Looking up the rest from reference TRBV7-2 and TRBJ2-4 gives the full variable domain: GAGVSQSPSNKVTEKGKDVELRCDPISGHTALYWYRQSLGQGLEFLIYFQGNSAPDKSGLPSDRFSAERTGGSVSTLTIQRTQQEDSAVYLCASSLDREDIQYFGAGTRLSVL.

The chain couples TRBV5-1 to TRBJ2-1; TRBD1 is a possible D gene (6 bases). Germline V gene data show CDR1 as SGHRS and CDR2 as YFSETQ. Trimming shortened V by 5 bases and J by 2 bases, and 26 bases separated the two germline ends. This CDR3 has 19 amino acids. The CDR3 DNA sequence: TGCGCCAGCAGAGAAATCGGGCTCAAGGGACAAAAAACCTACAATGAGCAGTTCTTC. Amino acid sequence: CASREIGLKGQKTYNEQFF. The full variable domain, in which reference TRBV5-1 and TRBJ2-1 provide the parts outside the CDR3, is KAGVTQTPRYLIKTRGQQVTLSCSPISGHRSVSWYQQTPGQGLQFLFEYFSETQRNKGNFPGRFSGRQFSNSRSEMNVSTLELGDSALYLCASREIGLKGQKTYNEQFFGPGTRLTVL.